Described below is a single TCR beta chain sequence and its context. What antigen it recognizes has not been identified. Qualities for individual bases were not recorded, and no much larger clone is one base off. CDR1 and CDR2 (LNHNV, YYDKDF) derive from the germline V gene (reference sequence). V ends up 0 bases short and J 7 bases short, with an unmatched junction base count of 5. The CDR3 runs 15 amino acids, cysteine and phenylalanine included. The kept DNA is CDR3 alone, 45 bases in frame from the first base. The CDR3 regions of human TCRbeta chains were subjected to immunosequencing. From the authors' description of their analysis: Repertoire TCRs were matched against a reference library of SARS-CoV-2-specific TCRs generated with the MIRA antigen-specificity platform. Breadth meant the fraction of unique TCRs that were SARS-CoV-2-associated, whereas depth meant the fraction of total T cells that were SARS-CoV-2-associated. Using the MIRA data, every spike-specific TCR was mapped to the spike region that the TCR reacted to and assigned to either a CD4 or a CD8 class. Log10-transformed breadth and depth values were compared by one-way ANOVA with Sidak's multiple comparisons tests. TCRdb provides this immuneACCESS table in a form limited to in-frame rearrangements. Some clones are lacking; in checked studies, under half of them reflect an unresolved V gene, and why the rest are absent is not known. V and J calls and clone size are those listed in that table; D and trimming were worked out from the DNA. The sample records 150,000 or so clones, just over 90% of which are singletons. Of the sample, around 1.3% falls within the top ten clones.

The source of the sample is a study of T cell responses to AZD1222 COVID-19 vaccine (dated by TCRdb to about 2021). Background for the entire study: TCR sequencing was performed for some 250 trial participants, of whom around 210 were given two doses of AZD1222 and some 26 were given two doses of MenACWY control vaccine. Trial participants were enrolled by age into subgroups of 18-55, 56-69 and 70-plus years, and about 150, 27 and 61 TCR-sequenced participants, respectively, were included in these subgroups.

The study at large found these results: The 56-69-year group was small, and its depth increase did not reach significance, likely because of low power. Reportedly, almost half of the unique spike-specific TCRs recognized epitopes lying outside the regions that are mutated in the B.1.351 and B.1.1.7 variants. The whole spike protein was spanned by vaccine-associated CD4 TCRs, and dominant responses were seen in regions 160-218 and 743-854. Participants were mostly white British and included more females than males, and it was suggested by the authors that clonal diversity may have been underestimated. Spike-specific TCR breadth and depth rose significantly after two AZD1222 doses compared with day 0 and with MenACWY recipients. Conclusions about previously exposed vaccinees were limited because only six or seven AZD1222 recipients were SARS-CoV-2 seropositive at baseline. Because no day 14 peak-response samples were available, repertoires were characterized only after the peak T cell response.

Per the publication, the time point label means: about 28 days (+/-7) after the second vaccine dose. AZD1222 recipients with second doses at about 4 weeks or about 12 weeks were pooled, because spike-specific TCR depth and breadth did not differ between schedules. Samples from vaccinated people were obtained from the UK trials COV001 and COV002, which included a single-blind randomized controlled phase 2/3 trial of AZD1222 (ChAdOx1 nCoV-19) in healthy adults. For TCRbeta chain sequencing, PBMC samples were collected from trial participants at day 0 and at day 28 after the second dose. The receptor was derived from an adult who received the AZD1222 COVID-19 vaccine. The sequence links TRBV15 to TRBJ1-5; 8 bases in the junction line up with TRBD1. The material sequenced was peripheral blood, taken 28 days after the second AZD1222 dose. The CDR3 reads CATSRDRGQGQPQHF. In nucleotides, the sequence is TGTGCCACCAGCAGAGACAGGGGGCAGGGGCAGCCCCAGCATTTT.